This T cell receptor beta chain was obtained from a study of post-analysis software for immune sequencing data. The wider study: Disease courses included relapsing-remitting, secondary progressive and progressive-relapsing multiple sclerosis.

Study-wide findings and caveats: Multiple sclerosis patients had significantly lower normalized Chao1 diversity than controls. Five TRBV segments were significantly more frequent in patients than in controls. TRBV5-6, TRBV5-1 and TRBV20-1 were among these segments.

The CDR3 sequence is 15 residues long. Germline V lookup: CDR1 SGHRS, CDR2 YFSETQ. V was clipped by 2 bases and J by 3 bases; unmatched bases: 5. Sequencing libraries made from TCR beta cDNA carried unique molecular identifiers. T cells, roughly 0.85 to 10 million of them, yielded about 500,000 cDNA molecules. TCRdb re-called the PCR reads through MiXCR, storing one row per CDR3 protein. The sample holds about 160,000 distinct CDR3 sequences, 36% seen once. On this clonotype itself: No antigen is known for it.

The sequenced sample was blood, obtained after autologous hematopoietic stem cell transplantation. The chain is built from TRBV5-1 and TRBJ2-1; the match to TRBD1 covers 7 bases. This receptor was identified in a girl between 5 and 17 years old with multiple sclerosis. CDR3 DNA sequence: TGCGCCAGCAGCTTAGAGGGACAGATCTACAATGAGCAGTTCTTC. Translating gives CASSLEGQIYNEQFF. Supplemented by reference TRBV5-1 and TRBJ2-1, the full variable domain reads KAGVTQTPRYLIKTRGQQVTLSCSPISGHRSVSWYQQTPGQGLQFLFEYFSETQRNKGNFPGRFSGRQFSNSRSEMNVSTLELGDSALYLCASSLEGQIYNEQFFGPGTRLTVL.